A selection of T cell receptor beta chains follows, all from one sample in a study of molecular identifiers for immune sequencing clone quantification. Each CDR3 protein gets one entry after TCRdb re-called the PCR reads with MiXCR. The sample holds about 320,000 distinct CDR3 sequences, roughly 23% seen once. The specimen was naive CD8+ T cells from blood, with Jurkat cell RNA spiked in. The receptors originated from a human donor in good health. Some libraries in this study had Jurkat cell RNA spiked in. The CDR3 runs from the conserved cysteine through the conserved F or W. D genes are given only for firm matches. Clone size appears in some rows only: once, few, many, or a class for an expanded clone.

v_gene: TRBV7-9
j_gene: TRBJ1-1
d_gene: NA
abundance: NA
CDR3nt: TGTGCCAGCAGCTTAACCGACGGGAAGGAAGCTTTCTTT
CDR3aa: CASSLTDGKEAFF

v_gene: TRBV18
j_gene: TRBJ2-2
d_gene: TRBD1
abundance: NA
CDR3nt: TGTGCCAGCTCAGAGGGACAGGGCAATACCGGGGAGCTGTTTTTT
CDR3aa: CASSEGQGNTGELFF

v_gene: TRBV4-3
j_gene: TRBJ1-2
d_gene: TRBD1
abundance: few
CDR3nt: TGCGCCAGCAGCCAACAACTGGGACAGGGAGTTAATGGCTACACCTTC
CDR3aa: CASSQQLGQGVNGYTF

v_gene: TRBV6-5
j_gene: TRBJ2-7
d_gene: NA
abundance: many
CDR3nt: TGTGCCAGCAGTTACTTTACAGGGTACGAGCAGTACTTC
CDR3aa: CASSYFTGYEQYF

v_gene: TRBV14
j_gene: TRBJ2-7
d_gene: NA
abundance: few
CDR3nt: TGTGCCAGCAGCTCAGAGGAGGGGTCACCCGTCCTCTACGAGCAGTACTTC
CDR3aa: CASSSEEGSPVLYEQYF

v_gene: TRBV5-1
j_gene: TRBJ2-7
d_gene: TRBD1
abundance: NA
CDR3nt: TGCGCCAGCAGCTTAGGGACAGGGGTTCCTAACGAGCAGTACTTC
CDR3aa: CASSLGTGVPNEQYF

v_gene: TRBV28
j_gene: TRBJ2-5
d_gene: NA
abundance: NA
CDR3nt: TGTGCCAGCAGTTTCCCAGCCGAGACCCAGTACTTC
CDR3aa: CASSFPAETQYF

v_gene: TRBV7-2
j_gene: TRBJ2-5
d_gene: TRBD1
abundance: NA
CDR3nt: TGTGCCAGCAGCCCAAGCAGGGGGCTGATAGAGACCCAGTACTTC
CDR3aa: CASSPSRGLIETQYF

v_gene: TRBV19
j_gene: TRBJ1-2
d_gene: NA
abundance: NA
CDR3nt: TGTGCCAGTAGTATAGCCGGGGGCGGTAACTATGGCTACACCTTC
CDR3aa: CASSIAGGGNYGYTF

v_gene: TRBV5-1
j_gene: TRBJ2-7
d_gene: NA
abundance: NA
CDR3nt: TGCGCCAGCAGCTTGGGTGGAGGGCCCCACGAGCAGTACTTC
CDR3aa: CASSLGGGPHEQYF

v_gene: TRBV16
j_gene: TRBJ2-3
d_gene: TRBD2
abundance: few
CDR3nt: TGTGCCAGCAGCCAATTTCCTAGCGGGGGGCCCGCGGACACAGATACGCAGTATTTT
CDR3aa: CASSQFPSGGPADTDTQYF

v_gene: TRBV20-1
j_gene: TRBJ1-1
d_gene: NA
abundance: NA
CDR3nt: TGCAGTGCCGAGGGACTCTCCACTGAAGCTTTCTTT
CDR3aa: CSAEGLSTEAFF

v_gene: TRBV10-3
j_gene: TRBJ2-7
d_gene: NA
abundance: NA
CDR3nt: TGTGCCATCAGTGAGTCGGATGTCTCCCCGGAGGGGTTC
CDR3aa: CAISESDVSPEGF

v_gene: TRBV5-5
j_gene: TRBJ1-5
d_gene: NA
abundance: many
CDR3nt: TGTGCCAGCAGCTTGGAGGGTACTAATCAGCCCCAGCATTTT
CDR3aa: CASSLEGTNQPQHF

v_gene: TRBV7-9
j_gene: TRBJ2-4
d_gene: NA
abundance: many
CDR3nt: TGTGCCAGCAGTTCTATCGGTAGGGCTAGCGTGAACATTCAGTACTTC
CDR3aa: CASSSIGRASVNIQYF

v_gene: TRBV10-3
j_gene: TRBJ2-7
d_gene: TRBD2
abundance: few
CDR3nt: TGTGCCATCAGTGGGGGACTAGCGGGGGGCCCGAGCTCCTACGAGCAGTACTTC
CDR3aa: CAISGGLAGGPSSYEQYF

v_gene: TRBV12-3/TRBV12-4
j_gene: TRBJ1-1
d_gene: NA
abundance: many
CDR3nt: TGTGCCAGCAGTTTCATAAGCGCTGAAGCTTTCTTT
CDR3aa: CASSFISAEAFF

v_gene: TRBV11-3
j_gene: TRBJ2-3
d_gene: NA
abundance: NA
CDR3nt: TGTGCCAGCAGCTTAGGTTCTAGCGCAGATACGCAGTATTTT
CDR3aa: CASSLGSSADTQYF

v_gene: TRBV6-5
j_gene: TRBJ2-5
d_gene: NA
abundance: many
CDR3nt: TGTGCCAGCAGTCAAGGGTACTTGGCGACCCAGTACTTC
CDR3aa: CASSQGYLATQYF

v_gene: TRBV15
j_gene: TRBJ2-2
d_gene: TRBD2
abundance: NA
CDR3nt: TGTGCCACCAGCAGAGATCGGGCTAGCGGGAGGGTCGGGGAGCTGTTTTTT
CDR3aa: CATSRDRASGRVGELFF

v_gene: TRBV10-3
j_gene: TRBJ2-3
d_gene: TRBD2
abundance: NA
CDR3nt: TGTGCCATCAGTACGGCGGGGGGTAGTACAGATACGCAGTATTTT
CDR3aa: CAISTAGGSTDTQYF

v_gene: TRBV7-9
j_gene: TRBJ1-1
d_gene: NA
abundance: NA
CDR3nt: TGTGCCAGCAGCTTAGTTCAGTGGAATTTAGGAGCTTTCTTT
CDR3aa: CASSLVQWNLGAFF

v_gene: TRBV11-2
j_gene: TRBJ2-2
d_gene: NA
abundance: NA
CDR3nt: TGTGCCAGCAGCTTAGCAGGCGGATACACCGGGGAGCTGTTTTTT
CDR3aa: CASSLAGGYTGELFF

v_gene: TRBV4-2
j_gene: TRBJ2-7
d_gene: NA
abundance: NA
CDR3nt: TGTGCCAGCAGCCAGGAGATACAGGACGAGCAGTACTTC
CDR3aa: CASSQEIQDEQYF

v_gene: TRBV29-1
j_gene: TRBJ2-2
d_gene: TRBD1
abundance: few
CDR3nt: TGCAGCGCAACGGGACAGGGGGCTTCCGGGGAGCTGTTTTTT
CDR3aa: CSATGQGASGELFF

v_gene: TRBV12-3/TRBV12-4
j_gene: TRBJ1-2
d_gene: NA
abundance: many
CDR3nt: TGTGCCAGCAGTTTAGAACGGCCCGGGGCCCCTAACTATGGCTACACCTTC
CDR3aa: CASSLERPGAPNYGYTF

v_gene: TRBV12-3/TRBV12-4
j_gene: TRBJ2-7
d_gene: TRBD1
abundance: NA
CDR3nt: TGTGCCAGCAGTTTAGTGTTCGACAGGGGAAACGAGCAGTACTTC
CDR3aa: CASSLVFDRGNEQYF

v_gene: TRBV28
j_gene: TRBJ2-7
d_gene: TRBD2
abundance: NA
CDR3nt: TGTGCCAGGCGGGGACTAGCGGCTTACGAGCAGTACTTC
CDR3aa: CARRGLAAYEQYF

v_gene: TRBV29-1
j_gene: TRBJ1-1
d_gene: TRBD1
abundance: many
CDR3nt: TGCAGCGTCCGGACAGGTCTTGACACTGAAGCTTTCTTT
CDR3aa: CSVRTGLDTEAFF

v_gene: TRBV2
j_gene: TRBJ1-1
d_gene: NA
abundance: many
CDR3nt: TGTGCCAGCAGTACTCCGAACACTGAAGCTTTCTTT
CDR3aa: CASSTPNTEAFF

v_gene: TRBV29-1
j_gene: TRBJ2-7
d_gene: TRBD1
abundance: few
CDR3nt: TGCAGCGTTGTAGGGACAGGCGCCTTCTCCTACGAGCAGTACTTC
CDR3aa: CSVVGTGAFSYEQYF

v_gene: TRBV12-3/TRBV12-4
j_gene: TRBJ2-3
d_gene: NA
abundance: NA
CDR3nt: TGTGCCAGCAGCGTCGACTTCCAGGGGGCGGGAGCAGATACGCAGTATTTT
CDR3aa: CASSVDFQGAGADTQYF

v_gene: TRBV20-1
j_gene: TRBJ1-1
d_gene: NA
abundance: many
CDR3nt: TGCAGTGCTAGAGAGGGGGCAACTCAAGAAGCTTTCTTT
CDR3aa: CSAREGATQEAFF

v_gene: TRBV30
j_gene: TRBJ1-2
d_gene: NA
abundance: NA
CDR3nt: TGTGCCTGGAGTCCCGATCCCGGCTATGGCTACACCTTC
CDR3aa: CAWSPDPGYGYTF

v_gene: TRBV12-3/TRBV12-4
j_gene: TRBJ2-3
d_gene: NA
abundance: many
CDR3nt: TGTGCCAGCAGTATCACAGATACGCAGTATTTT
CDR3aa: CASSITDTQYF

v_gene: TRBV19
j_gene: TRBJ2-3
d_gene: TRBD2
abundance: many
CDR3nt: TGTGCCAGTAGCGAACTAGCGGACCACACAGATACGCAGTATTTT
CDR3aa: CASSELADHTDTQYF

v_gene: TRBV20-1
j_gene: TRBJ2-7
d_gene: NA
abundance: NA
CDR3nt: TGCAGTGCCGAAGACAGGACTAGCTCCTACGAGCAGTACTTC
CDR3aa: CSAEDRTSSYEQYF

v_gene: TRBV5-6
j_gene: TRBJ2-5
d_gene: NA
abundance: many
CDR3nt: TGTGCCAGCAGCTTGGATGCAGGGCAGGAGACCCAGTACTTC
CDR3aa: CASSLDAGQETQYF

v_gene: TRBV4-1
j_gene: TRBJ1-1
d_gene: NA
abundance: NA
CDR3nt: TGCGCCAGCAGCCAAGCGAGCGGACAGACCATCAGGAACACTGAAGCTTTCTTT
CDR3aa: CASSQASGQTIRNTEAFF

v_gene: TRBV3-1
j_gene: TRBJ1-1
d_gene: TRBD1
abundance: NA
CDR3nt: TGTGCCAGCAGCCAAGGTTTCTTGTGGACAGGGGTAGGAAGCACTGAAGCTTTCTTT
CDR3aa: CASSQGFLWTGVGSTEAFF

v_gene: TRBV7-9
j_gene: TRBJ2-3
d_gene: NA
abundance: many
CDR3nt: TGTGCCAGCAGCCCTTCCGGGGGGCTGGTGGATACGCAGTATTTT
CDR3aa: CASSPSGGLVDTQYF

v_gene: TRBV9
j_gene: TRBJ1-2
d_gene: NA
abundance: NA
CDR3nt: TGTGCCAGCAGCGTAGAAAAGTCTAACTATGGCTACACCTTC
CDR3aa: CASSVEKSNYGYTF

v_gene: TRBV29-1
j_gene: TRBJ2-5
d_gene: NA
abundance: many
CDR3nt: TGCAGCGTCCAGGGTACGGAGACCCAGTACTTC
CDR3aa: CSVQGTETQYF

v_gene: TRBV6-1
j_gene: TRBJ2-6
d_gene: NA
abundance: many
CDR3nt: TGTGCCAGCAAAACCCAGGGGTCTTCTAGCTCTGGGGCCAACGTCCTGACTTTC
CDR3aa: CASKTQGSSSSGANVLTF

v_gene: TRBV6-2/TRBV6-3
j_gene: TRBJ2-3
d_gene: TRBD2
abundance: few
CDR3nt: TGTGCCAGCAGTTACGAACTAGCGGGAGGAATCGCAGATACGCAGTATTTT
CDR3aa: CASSYELAGGIADTQYF

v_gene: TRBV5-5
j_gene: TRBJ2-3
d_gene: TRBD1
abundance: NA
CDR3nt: TGTGCCAGCAGCTTGGGACAGGGCGGCACAGATACGCAGTATTTT
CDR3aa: CASSLGQGGTDTQYF

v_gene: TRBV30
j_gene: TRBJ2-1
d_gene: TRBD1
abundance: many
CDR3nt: TGTGCCTGGAGTTTCGTCAGGGGGCCCGGTAATGAGCAGTTCTTC
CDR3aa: CAWSFVRGPGNEQFF

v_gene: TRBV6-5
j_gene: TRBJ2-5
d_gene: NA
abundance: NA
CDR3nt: TGTGCCAGCAGTTACACCCCCCGGGACGGTGGAGAGACCCAGTACTTC
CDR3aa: CASSYTPRDGGETQYF

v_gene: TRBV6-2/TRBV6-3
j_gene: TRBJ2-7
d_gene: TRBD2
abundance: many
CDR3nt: TGTGCCAGCAGTTACTCGACGGGGGGAAACGAGCAGTACTTC
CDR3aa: CASSYSTGGNEQYF

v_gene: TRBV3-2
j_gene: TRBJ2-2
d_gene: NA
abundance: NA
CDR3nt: TGTGCCAGCAGCCAACTACAGGGGGCTGGCGGGGAGCTGTTTTTT
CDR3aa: CASSQLQGAGGELFF

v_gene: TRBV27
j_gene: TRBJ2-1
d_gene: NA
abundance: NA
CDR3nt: TGTGCCAGCAGTCCCCAGGGGGTGGCGGGGGCCTACAATGAGCAGTTCTTC
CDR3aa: CASSPQGVAGAYNEQFF

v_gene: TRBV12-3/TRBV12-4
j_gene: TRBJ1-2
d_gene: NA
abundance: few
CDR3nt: TGTGCCAGCAGTTTTGGGGATGGCTACACCTTC
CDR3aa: CASSFGDGYTF

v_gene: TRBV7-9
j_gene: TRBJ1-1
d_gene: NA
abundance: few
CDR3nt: TGTGCCAGCAGGCCGATGACACCGAACACTGAAGCTTTCTTT
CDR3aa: CASRPMTPNTEAFF

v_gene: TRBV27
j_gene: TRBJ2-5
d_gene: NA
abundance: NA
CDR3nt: TGTGCCAGCGGATTTTATAAGACCCAGTACTTC
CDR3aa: CASGFYKTQYF

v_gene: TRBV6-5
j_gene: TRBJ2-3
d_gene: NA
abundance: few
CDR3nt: TGTGCCAGCAGTTACTCGACTGATCCAGATACGCAGTATTTT
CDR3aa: CASSYSTDPDTQYF

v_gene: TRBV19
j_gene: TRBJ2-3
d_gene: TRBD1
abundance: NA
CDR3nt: TGTGCCAGTAGCACCAAGGACAGGGTAGTAACAGATACGCAGTATTTT
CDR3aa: CASSTKDRVVTDTQYF

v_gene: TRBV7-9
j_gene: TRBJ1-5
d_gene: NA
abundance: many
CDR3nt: TGTGCCAGCAGGGGGGCTGGAAATCAGCCCCAGCATTTT
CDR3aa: CASRGAGNQPQHF